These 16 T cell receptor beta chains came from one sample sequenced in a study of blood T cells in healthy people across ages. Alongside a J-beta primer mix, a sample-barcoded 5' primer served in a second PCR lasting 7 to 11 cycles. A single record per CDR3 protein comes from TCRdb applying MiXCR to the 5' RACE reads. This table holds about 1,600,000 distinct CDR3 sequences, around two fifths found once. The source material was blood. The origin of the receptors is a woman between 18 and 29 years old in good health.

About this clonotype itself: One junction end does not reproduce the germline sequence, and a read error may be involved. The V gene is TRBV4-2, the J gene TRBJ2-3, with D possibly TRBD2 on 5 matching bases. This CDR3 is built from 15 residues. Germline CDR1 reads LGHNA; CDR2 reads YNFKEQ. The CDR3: CASSQENGVTDTRYF. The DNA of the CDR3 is TGTGCCAGCAGCCAAGAGAACGGGGTCACAGATACGCGGTATTTT.

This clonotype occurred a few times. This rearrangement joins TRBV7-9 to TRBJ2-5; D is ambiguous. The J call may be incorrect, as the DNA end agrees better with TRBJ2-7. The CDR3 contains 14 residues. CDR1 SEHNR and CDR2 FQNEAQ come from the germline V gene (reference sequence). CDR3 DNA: TGTGCCAGCAGCTCCGGGCCTGGGCTATACGAGCAGTACTTC. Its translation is CASSSGPGLYEQYF.

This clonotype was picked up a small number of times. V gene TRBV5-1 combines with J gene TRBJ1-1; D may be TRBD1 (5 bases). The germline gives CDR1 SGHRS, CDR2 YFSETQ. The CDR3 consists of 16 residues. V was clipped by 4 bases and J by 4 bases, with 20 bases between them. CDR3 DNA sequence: TGCGCCAGCAGCCCATTCGCCCAGGGTGGGGGCACTGAAGCTTTCTTT. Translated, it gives CASSPFAQGGGTEAFF. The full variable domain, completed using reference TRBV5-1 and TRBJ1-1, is KAGVTQTPRYLIKTRGQQVTLSCSPISGHRSVSWYQQTPGQGLQFLFEYFSETQRNKGNFPGRFSGRQFSNSRSEMNVSTLELGDSALYLCASSPFAQGGGTEAFFGQGTRLTVV.

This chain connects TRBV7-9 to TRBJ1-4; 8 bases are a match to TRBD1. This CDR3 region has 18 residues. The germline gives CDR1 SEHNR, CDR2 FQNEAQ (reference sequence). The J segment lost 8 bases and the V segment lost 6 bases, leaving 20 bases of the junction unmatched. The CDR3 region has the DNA TGTGCCAGCAGTTGGGACGTACGCACCGGGACAGGTTGGGAAAAACTGTTTTTT. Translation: CASSWDVRTGTGWEKLFF.

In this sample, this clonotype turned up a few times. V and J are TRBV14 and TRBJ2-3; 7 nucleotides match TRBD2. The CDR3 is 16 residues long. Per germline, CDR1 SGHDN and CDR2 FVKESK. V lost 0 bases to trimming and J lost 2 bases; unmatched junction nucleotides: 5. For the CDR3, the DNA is TGTGCCAGCAGCCAAGAGATGGGACTACTCACAGATACGCAGTATTTT. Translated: CASSQEMGLLTDTQYF.

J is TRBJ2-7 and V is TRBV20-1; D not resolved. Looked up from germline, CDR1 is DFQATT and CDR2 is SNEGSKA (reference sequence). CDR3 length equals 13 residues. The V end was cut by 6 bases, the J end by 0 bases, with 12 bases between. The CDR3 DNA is TGCAGTGCAGGTCGCGACGTCTCCTACGAGCAGTACTTC. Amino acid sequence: CSAGRDVSYEQYF.

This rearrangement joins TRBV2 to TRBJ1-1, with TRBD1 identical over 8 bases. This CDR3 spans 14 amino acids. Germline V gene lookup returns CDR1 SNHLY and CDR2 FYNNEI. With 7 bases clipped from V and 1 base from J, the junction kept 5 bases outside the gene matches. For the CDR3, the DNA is TGTGCCAGCACCGGACAGGGTAGGAACACTGAAGCTTTCTTT. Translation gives CASTGQGRNTEAFF.

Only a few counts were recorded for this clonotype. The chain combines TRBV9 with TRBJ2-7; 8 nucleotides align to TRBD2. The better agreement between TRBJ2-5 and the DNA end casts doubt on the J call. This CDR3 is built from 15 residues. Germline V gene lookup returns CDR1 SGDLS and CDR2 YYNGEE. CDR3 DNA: TGTGCCAGCAGCGTAGATGCGGGAGGAGGGGAGACCCAGTACTTC. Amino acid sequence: CASSVDAGGGETQYF.

CDR3 in DNA: TGTGCCAGCACTCTAGCGGGAGTAGGGGAGCAGTTCTTC. Encoded protein: CASTLAGVGEQFF. J is TRBJ2-1 and V is TRBV12-3 or TRBV12-4, with 10 bases matching TRBD2. V trimming: 7 bases; J trimming: 10 bases; junction bases outside the gene matches: 7. There are 13 residues in the CDR3.

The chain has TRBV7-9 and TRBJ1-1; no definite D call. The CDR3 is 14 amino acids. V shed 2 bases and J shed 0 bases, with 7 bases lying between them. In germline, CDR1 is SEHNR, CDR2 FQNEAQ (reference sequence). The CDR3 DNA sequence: TGTGCCAGCAGCTTAAAACAGATGAACACTGAAGCTTTCTTT. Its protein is CASSLKQMNTEAFF.

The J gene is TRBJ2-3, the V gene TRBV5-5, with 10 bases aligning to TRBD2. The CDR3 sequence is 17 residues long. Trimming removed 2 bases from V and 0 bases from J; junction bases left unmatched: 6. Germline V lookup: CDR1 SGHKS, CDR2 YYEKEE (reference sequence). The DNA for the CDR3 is TGTGCCAGCAGCTTTTTACTAGCGGGGACTAGCACAGATACGCAGTATTTT. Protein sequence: CASSFLLAGTSTDTQYF.

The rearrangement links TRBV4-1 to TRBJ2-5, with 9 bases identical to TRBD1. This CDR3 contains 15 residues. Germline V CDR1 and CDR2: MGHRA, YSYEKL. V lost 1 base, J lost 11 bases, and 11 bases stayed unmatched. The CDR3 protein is CASSQGGQGEDEQYF. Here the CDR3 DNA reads TGCGCCAGCAGCCAAGGGGGACAGGGCGAGGATGAGCAGTACTTC.

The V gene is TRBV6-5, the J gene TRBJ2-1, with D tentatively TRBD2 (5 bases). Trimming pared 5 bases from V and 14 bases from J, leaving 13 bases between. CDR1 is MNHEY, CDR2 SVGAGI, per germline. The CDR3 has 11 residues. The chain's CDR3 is CASSTDYEEFF. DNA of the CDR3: TGTGCCAGCAGTACCGACTACGAGGAGTTCTTC.

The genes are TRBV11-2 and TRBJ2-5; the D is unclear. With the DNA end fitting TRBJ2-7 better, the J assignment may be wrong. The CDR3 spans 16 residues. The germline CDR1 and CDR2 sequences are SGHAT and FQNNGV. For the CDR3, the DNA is TGTGCCAGCAGCTTAGATATCGAACAACGCAGATACGAGCAGTACTTC. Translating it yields CASSLDIEQRRYEQYF.

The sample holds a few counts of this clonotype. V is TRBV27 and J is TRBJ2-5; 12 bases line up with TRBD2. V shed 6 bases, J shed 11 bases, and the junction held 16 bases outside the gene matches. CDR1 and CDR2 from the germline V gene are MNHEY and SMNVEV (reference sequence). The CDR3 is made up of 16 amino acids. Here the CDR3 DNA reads TGTGCCAGCAGGCACTTACTAGCGGGAGGTTTTAGTGAGCAGTACTTC. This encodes CASRHLLAGGFSEQYF.

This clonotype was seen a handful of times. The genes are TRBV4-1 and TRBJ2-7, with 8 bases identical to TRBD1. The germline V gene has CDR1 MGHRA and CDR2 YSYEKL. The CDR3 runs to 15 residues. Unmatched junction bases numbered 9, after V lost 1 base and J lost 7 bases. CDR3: CASSQGDRSDNEQYF. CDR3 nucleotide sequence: TGCGCCAGCAGCCAAGGGGACAGGTCCGACAATGAGCAGTACTTC.